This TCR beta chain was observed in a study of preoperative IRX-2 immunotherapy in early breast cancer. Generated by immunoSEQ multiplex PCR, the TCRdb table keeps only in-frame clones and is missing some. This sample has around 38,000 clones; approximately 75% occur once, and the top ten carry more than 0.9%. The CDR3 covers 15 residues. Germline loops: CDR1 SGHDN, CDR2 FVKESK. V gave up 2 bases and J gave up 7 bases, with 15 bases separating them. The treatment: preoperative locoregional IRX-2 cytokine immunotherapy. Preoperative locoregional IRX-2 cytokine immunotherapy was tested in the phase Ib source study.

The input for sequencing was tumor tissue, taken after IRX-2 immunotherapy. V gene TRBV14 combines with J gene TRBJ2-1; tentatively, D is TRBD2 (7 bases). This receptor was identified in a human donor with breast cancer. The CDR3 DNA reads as TGTGCCAGCAGCCAACTACAGGGAGGGCTGAATGAGCAGTTCTTC. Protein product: CASSQLQGGLNEQFF. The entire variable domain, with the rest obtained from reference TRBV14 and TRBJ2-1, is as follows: EAGVTQFPSHSVIEKGQTVTLRCDPISGHDNLYWYRRVMGKEIKFLLHFVKESKQDESGMPNNRFLAERTGGTYSTLKVQPAELEDSGVYFCASSQLQGGLNEQFFGPGTRLTVL.